The next 2 T cell receptor beta chains were all read from a single sample in a study of blood T cell repertoires in COVID-19. TCRdb's copy holds only in-frame clones and misses some; the assay was immunoSEQ multiplex PCR. The sample has fewer than 250,000 clones, 92% seen once; the top ten hold around 0.84%. Sequencing was carried out using peripheral blood. These receptor sequences come from a man in his 60s with COVID-19, enrolled during active disease.

This chain uses TRBV19 with TRBJ2-6; maybe TRBD1 (7 bases). The CDR3 length is 19 residues. Trimming removed 5 bases at V and 0 bases at J, with 20 bases between. Germline assignment: CDR1 LNHDA and CDR2 SQIVND (reference sequence). CDR3 in amino acids: CASSSPRGAARSGANVLTF. In DNA, the CDR3 is TGTGCCAGTAGTTCCCCCAGGGGGGCAGCCCGCTCTGGGGCCAACGTCCTGACTTTC.

The chain links TRBV27 to TRBJ2-2; perhaps TRBD1 as D (5 bases). The V and J ends lost 6 bases and 3 bases respectively, with 17 bases between them. The CDR3 loop spans 16 amino acids. Germline V gene data show CDR1 as MNHEY and CDR2 as SMNVEV (reference sequence). As DNA, the CDR3 is TGTGCCAGCAGAAGGGGATACCGGGTGGACACCGGGGAGCTGTTTTTT. Protein sequence: CASRRGYRVDTGELFF.